This record looks at one T cell receptor beta chain sequence and its context. This sample is drawn from a study of technical replicates of blood from several donors. Sequencing used immunoSEQ multiplex PCR; TCRdb keeps in-frame clones, though not all of them. The sample includes 55,000 to 75,000 clones, about 89% seen only once; the top ten take around 5.3%. The CDR3 extends over 14 amino acids. Germline lookup yields CDR1 MGHRA and CDR2 YSYEKL. V lost 0 bases and J 2 bases, leaving 8 bases between the germline ends. The rearrangement joins TRBV4-1 to TRBJ2-7, with D unclear. Material: PBMCs. This receptor was obtained from a human donor in good health. Some clones in this sample may be carry-over from other donors' samples. In DNA, the CDR3 is TGCGCCAGCAGCCAAGATCGGAGCACCTACGAGCAGTACTTC. It specifies CASSQDRSTYEQYF.